The T cell receptor beta chain under discussion was sequenced for a study of blood T cell repertoires in COVID-19. Here immunoSEQ multiplex PCR was the method, and the copy in TCRdb shows in-frame clones only, minus some. This table has approximately 90,000 clones, about three quarters appearing once. The sample was peripheral blood. The TCR originated in a human donor in a cohort sampled during active COVID-19.

The CDR3: CASTHRGGSGQPQHF. The CDR3 bases are TGTGCCAGTACCCATCGGGGGGGATCGGGTCAGCCCCAGCATTTT. J is TRBJ1-5 and V is TRBV19; D may be TRBD1 (5 bases). Trimming removed 7 bases from V and 6 bases from J, with 19 bases in between. The germline CDR1 and CDR2 sequences are LNHDA and SQIVND (reference sequence). CDR3 size: 15 residues.